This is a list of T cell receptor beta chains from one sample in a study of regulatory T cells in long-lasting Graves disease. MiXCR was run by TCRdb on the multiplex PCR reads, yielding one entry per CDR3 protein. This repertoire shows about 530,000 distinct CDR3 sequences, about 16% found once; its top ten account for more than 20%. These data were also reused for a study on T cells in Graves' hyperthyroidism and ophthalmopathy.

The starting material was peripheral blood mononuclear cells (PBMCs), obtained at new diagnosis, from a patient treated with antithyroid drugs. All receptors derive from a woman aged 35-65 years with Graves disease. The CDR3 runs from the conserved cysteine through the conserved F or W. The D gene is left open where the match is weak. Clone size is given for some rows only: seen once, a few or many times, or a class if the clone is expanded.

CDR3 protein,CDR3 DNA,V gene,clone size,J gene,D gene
CSAPSGGGINEQFF,TGCAGTGCTCCGAGCGGAGGGGGGATAAATGAGCAGTTCTTC,TRBV20-1,.,TRBJ2-1,.
CASTLTGTHEQYF,TGTGCCAGCACCTTGACAGGGACCCACGAGCAGTACTTC,TRBV28,many,TRBJ2-7,TRBD1
CSAGQANTEAFF,TGCAGCGCCGGACAGGCGAACACTGAAGCTTTCTTT,TRBV29-1,many,TRBJ1-1,TRBD1
CASNSGDYEQYF,TGTGCCAGTAATTCAGGGGACTACGAGCAGTACTTC,TRBV19,many,TRBJ2-7,.
CSVLDRGQGDTQYF,TGCAGCGTTTTGGACAGGGGGCAAGGAGATACGCAGTATTTT,TRBV29-1,few,TRBJ2-3,TRBD1
CASSLSRDRGGETQYF,TGTGCCAGCAGCTTATCGAGGGACAGGGGAGGGGAGACCCAGTACTTC,TRBV7-3,.,TRBJ2-5,TRBD1
CASSSYLRGTSGGPTHADTQYF,TGTGCCAGCAGTTCATACTTGAGGGGGACTAGCGGGGGGCCTACGCACGCAGATACGCAGTATTTT,TRBV27,many,TRBJ2-3,TRBD2
CASSLGQGHQPQHF,TGTGCCAGCAGCTTGGGACAGGGTCACCAGCCCCAGCATTTT,TRBV11-2,few,TRBJ1-5,TRBD1
CASSYGGTYNEQFF,TGTGCCAGCAGTTACGGCGGGACCTACAATGAGCAGTTCTTC,TRBV6-5,many,TRBJ2-1,.
CASSDVLPSTDTQYF,TGTGCCAGCAGTGATGTTCTTCCCAGCACAGATACGCAGTATTTT,TRBV2,few,TRBJ2-3,.